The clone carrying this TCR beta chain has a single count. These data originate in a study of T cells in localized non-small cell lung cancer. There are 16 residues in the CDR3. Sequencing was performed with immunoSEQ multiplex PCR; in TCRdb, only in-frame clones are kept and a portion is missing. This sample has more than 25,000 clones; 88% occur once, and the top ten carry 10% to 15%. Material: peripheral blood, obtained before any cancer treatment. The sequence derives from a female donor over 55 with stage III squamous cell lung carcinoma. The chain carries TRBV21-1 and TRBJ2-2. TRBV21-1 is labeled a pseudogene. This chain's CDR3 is CASSTRGEGNTGELFF. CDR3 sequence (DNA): TGTGCCAGCAGCACAAGGGGCGAGGGAAACACCGGGGAGCTGTTTTTT.